Below, 2 T cell receptor beta chains from the same sample are listed, as sequenced in a study of tumor and adjacent non-tumor tissue in lung cancer. RNA was extracted from bulk tissue without any cell sorting. A modified ARM-PCR protocol with three rounds of nested PCR amplified TCRbeta. MiXCR, run by TCRdb on the multiplex PCR reads, gives a single entry per CDR3 protein. The table shows around 140,000 distinct CDR3 sequences, with around 66% occurring only once. The sequenced sample consisted of lung tumor tissue. These receptor sequences come from a man aged 55 to 70 with small cell lung cancer.

As to this clonotype: The DNA is left out, because the CDR3 cannot be placed on it with certainty; the CDR3 is given as TCRdb lists it. This chain links TRBV12-3 or TRBV12-4 with TRBJ1-1. The CDR3 is 16 residues long, ends included. The CDR3 protein is CTSSTSVGGMNTEAFF.

In its sample, this clonotype was seen a few times. This chain links TRBV6-1 with TRBJ2-5, with D uncertain. V was shortened by 6 bases and J by 5 bases, with 10 bases between the two germline ends. This CDR3 spans 12 amino acids. Looked up from germline, CDR1 is MNHNS and CDR2 is SASEGT. The CDR3 DNA follows: TGTGCCAGCAGCCCAAGCCTTGAGACCCAGTACTTC. Its protein product is CASSPSLETQYF.